This TCR beta chain is drawn from a study of early T cells in non-severe SARS-CoV-2 infection. TCRdb called the 5' RACE reads again in MiXCR, with one record for every CDR3 protein. The table shows about 50,000 distinct CDR3 sequences, with around 15% occurring only once. Germline lookup yields CDR1 LGHDT and CDR2 YNNKEL (reference sequence). The CDR3 has 15 amino acids. The V and J ends lost 6 bases and 4 bases, in that order; junction bases with no gene match: 4. The source of this sequence is an adult who was a healthcare worker with PCR-confirmed SARS-CoV-2 infection or an uninfected control (not recorded which). The specimen was whole blood, collected at baseline. This sequence joins TRBV3-1 and TRBJ2-2; 11 positions match TRBD2. The CDR3 coding sequence is TGTGCCAGCAGTCATCTAGCGGGGGGCACCGGGGAGCTGTTTTTT. As protein: CASSHLAGGTGELFF.